This T cell receptor (beta chain) was recorded in a study of T cells in Graves' hyperthyroidism and ophthalmopathy. As for the study in general: Peripheral blood was obtained at initial diagnosis, preceding any treatment.

The CDR3 length is 14 residues. Germline CDR1 reads SGDLS; CDR2 reads YYNGEE. Study-level findings and limits: Most thyroid clonotypes expanded above 0.001 were also detected in blood.

A remark on this clonotype: Its target is not known. With a much larger clone just one base away, this may be a read error.

The investigators amplified TCR beta CDR3 regions from RNA transcripts. During a first-round RT-PCR of the TCR CDR3, the HTBI primer set was used. TCRdb analysed the multiplex PCR reads with MiXCR anew, one entry per CDR3 protein. The repertoire holds 250,000 to 300,000 distinct CDR3 sequences, with roughly 14% as singletons. A patient was excluded if there was uncontrolled infection, other autoimmune disease, pregnancy or lactation. At first hyperthyroidism diagnosis, before any ophthalmopathy symptoms, the blood sample was collected. Sequencing input: blood. The chain couples TRBV9 to TRBJ1-2; TRBD1 might be the D (6 bases). The clonotype comes from a middle-aged woman with Graves' hyperthyroidism that later progressed to Graves' ophthalmopathy. CDR3 amino acids: CAGSAARAGEGYTF. The DNA for the CDR3 is TGTGCCGGCAGCGCCGCACGGGCAGGGGAAGGCTACACCTTC.